This note documents a single T cell receptor (beta chain) sequence. This sample was taken from a study of blood T cell repertoires in COVID-19. Turning to the study itself: T cells, B-cell-depleted T cells, or PBMCs provided the cDNA or gDNA that served as material.

The CDR3 extends over 15 amino acids. Germline V gene sequence: CDR1 SGHNT, CDR2 YENEEA. Trimming removed 1 base at V and 9 bases at J, with 16 bases between. Original methodology: Reference gene primer amplification gave nucleated cell count estimates. Sequenced by immunoSEQ multiplex PCR; TCRdb stores in-frame clones only, minus some. Clonal size and the V and J genes are those of that table, whereas D and trimming came from the DNA. The table has about 170,000 clones, around 82% seen once. V and J are TRBV11-3 and TRBJ2-1; D not resolved. The material sequenced was peripheral blood. The TCR sequence derives from an elderly woman with acute or convalescent COVID-19. The CDR3 here is CASSLVSSAFGEQFF. The CDR3 coding sequence is TGTGCCAGCAGCTTAGTCTCGAGCGCTTTTGGTGAGCAGTTCTTC. The complete variable domain, with remaining parts taken from reference TRBV11-3 and TRBJ2-1, reads EAGVVQSPRYKIIEKKQPVAFWCNPISGHNTLYWYLQNLGQGPELLIRYENEEAVDDSQLPKDRFSAERLKGVDSTLKIQPAELGDSAVYLCASSLVSSAFGEQFFGPGTRLTVL.